This T cell receptor (beta chain) is from a study of brain T cells in children with intractable seizures. The count of this clone is one. Its antigen remains unknown. Study-wide points: Viral specificity was inferred only from CDR3 similarity; HCMV serostatus was unknown. Absence of clones before surgery may stem from lower sequencing depth.

Produced via immunoSEQ multiplex PCR; TCRdb's table is partial and in-frame only. This table holds under 400,000 clones, approximately 93% found once. Described time point: blood from clinic visit 5 months post-surgery; TSC patient then seizure free. Surgery cases with the highest brain T cell transcript signatures were chosen for sequencing. Patients received at least one anti-epileptic drug before surgery. Per the germline V gene, CDR1 is SNHLY and CDR2 is FYNNEI. There are 15 residues in the CDR3. The V and J ends lost 7 bases and 0 bases, in that order; junction bases with no gene match: 5. The gene calls are TRBV2 and TRBJ1-4; 7 positions agree with TRBD1. This TCR came from a boy under three years old with tuberous sclerosis and intractable seizures. This specimen was peripheral blood, taken 5 to 6 months after surgery. The CDR3, as DNA: TGTGCCAGCAATCCTACAGGGGCAACTAATGAAAAACTGTTTTTT. This gives the protein CASNPTGATNEKLFF.